The following is a T cell receptor beta chain sequence with its context. The sample comes from a study of blood T cell repertoires in COVID-19. Study-wide background: T cells, B-cell-depleted T cells, or PBMCs supplied cDNA or gDNA.

Per the authors' pipeline: The assay estimated nucleated cells by amplifying reference gene primers. Sequencing was performed with immunoSEQ multiplex PCR; in TCRdb, only in-frame clones are kept and a portion is missing. V and J calls and clone size come straight from that table; D and trimming were deduced from the DNA. The table includes over 70,000 clones, approximately 86% detected once. The CDR3 spans 14 residues. Germline V CDR1 and CDR2: SGHNT, YENEEA. V lost 2 bases to trimming and J lost 5 bases, with 10 bases between them. The sequence was collected from a human donor in a cohort sampled during active COVID-19. Sequencing was done on a sample of peripheral blood. This rearrangement joins TRBV11-3 to TRBJ2-1, with a weak D call TRBD1 (5 bases). CDR3 DNA: TGTGCCAGCAGCTTATGGCAGGGTAACAATGAGCAGTTCTTC. Protein product: CASSLWQGNNEQFF.